These 18 T cell receptor beta chains share one sample of origin, sequenced in a study of blood T cell repertoires in COVID-19. Profiling relied on immunoSEQ multiplex PCR, and the TCRdb table lists in-frame clones only, not all of them. The sample gives about 130,000 clones, roughly four fifths of which show up once; over 15% is in the top ten. Source material: PBMCs or T cells enriched from blood (not recorded which). These receptors came from a man aged 30 to 39 who had recovered from COVID-19.

The V and J genes are TRBV2 and TRBJ1-5; D is possibly TRBD1 (5 bases). CDR3 size: 14 residues. V shed 8 bases and J shed 5 bases, with 16 bases lying between them. Germline V lookup: CDR1 SNHLY, CDR2 FYNNEI. DNA for the CDR3: TGTGCCAGCGGTCTAGAGGCAGGGTATCAGCCCCAGCATTTT. It encodes CASGLEAGYQPQHF.

In DNA form, the CDR3 reads TGTGCCAGCACTCCTTCCTTGAACACTGAAGCTTTCTTT. Amino acid sequence: CASTPSLNTEAFF. The chain joins TRBV12-3 or TRBV12-4 to TRBJ1-1; no definite D call. With 7 bases removed from V and 0 bases from J, the gap between germline ends came to 9 bases. The CDR3 covers 13 residues.

CDR3 region: CASRPQGVRGGELFF. CDR3 nucleotide sequence: TGTGCCAGCCGTCCACAGGGGGTTAGAGGCGGGGAGCTGTTTTTT. V is TRBV2 and J is TRBJ2-2; 8 bases line up with TRBD1. J was trimmed by 7 bases and V by 8 bases; bases with no gene match: 12. Looked up from germline, CDR1 is SNHLY and CDR2 is FYNNEI. This CDR3 region has 15 residues.

The J gene is TRBJ2-4, the V gene TRBV29-1; 11 bases agree with TRBD2. Germline CDR1 SQVTM, CDR2 ANQGSEA. This CDR3 has 15 amino acids. The V and J ends lost 0 bases and 8 bases, in that order; junction bases with no gene match: 6. The CDR3 region has the DNA TGCAGCGTTGAAGATCTTACTAGCGGGAGATACATTCAGTACTTC. Translated: CSVEDLTSGRYIQYF.

The rearrangement joins TRBV5-1 to TRBJ2-2; 8 bases match TRBD2. The germline CDR1 and CDR2 sequences are SGHRS and YFSETQ. V shed 0 bases and J 4 bases; nucleotides not matched to a gene: 2. The CDR3 loop spans 15 amino acids. The CDR3: CASSLGGRFTGELFF. The DNA of the CDR3 is TGCGCCAGCAGCTTGGGCGGGAGGTTCACCGGGGAGCTGTTTTTT.

V is TRBV25-1 and J is TRBJ1-4, with 7 bases lining up with TRBD1. This CDR3 has 14 residues. Germline CDR1 MGHDK, CDR2 SYGVNS. V was pared by 4 bases and J by 7 bases, with 6 bases of the junction left unmatched. The DNA for the CDR3 is TGTGCCAGCAGTGGACAGGGACGGTCTGAAAAACTGTTTTTT. As protein: CASSGQGRSEKLFF.

The chain links TRBV6-2 or TRBV6-3 to TRBJ2-6; weak D call: TRBD2 (5 bases). This CDR3 spans 17 amino acids. The germline V and J ends were trimmed by 4 bases and 4 bases, with 17 bases remaining between them. Germline V gene lookup returns CDR1 MNHEY and CDR2 SVGEGT. The CDR3 sequence: CASSSIGSLGGANVLTF. Here the CDR3 DNA reads TGTGCCAGCAGTTCCATTGGGAGCCTAGGCGGGGCCAACGTCCTGACTTTC.

The chain is built from TRBV27 and TRBJ2-7; 15 nucleotides line up with TRBD2. The V segment lost 11 bases and the J segment 4 bases; nucleotides outside the gene matches: 3. CDR1 is MNHEY, CDR2 SMNVEV, per germline (reference sequence). This CDR3 region has 13 residues. The DNA for the CDR3 is TGTGCCGCCGGACTAGCGGGAGGGTACGAGCAGTACTTC. Translation: CAAGLAGGYEQYF.

The V and J genes are TRBV12-5 and TRBJ2-7; 9 bases align to TRBD1. CDR3 length: 15 amino acids. The junction had 3 bases not matched to a gene; V was cut back by 1 base and J by 2 bases. CDR1 and CDR2 from the germline V gene are LGHNT and FRNRAP. The DNA of the CDR3 is TGTGCTAGTGGTTTGGGGACAGGGGCCACCTACGAGCAGTACGTC. It translates to CASGLGTGATYEQYV.

The sample holds one count of this clone. The chain links TRBV4-2 to TRBJ1-6; weak D call: TRBD1 (6 bases). The CDR3 runs to 14 residues. With 1 base removed from V and 7 bases from J, the gap between germline ends came to 8 bases. Germline V gene sequence: CDR1 LGHNA, CDR2 YNFKEQ. CDR3 sequence: CASSQGQENSPLHF. In DNA form, the CDR3 reads TGTGCCAGCAGCCAAGGACAGGAAAATTCACCCCTCCACTTT.

V gene TRBV19 combines with J gene TRBJ2-2; D ambiguous. Trimming took 1 base from V and 5 from J, leaving 8 bases between them. The CDR3 is 14 residues long. The V gene's germline CDR1 is LNHDA and CDR2 SQIVND (reference sequence). The CDR3 sequence is CASSIGALTGELFF. The DNA of the CDR3 is TGTGCCAGTAGTATAGGTGCTCTAACCGGGGAGCTGTTTTTT.

The rearrangement joins TRBV5-6 to TRBJ2-7; TRBD2 agrees at 11 bases. The CDR3 has 15 amino acids. V lost 5 bases, J lost 3 bases, and 7 bases stayed unmatched. CDR1 and CDR2 from the germline V gene are SGHDT and YYEEEE. CDR3 in amino acids: CASRETGTSGYEQYF. As DNA, the CDR3 is TGTGCCAGCAGAGAAACCGGGACTAGCGGCTACGAGCAGTACTTC.

The rearrangement joins TRBV11-3 to TRBJ2-5; 8 bases agree with TRBD2. J gave up 5 bases and V 1 base, and 6 bases lay outside the gene matches. The CDR3 contains 15 residues. Germline V gives CDR1 SGHNT, CDR2 YENEEA. CDR3 bases: TGTGCCAGCAGCTTAGGGTCCGGCGGGGGGGAGACCCAGTACTTC. Translation gives CASSLGSGGGETQYF.

The chain combines TRBV10-3 with TRBJ2-7; 10 bases are a match to TRBD2. The CDR3 is 13 residues long. Germline CDR1 ENHRY, CDR2 SYGVKD. J was trimmed by 2 bases and V by 6 bases; bases with no gene match: 1. This CDR3 reads CAIRAGGTYEQYV. The CDR3 nucleotides are TGTGCCATCAGAGCGGGGGGGACCTACGAGCAGTACGTC.

The chain is built from TRBV5-1 and TRBJ2-7; a possible D gene is TRBD2 (5 bases). Germline loops: CDR1 SGHRS, CDR2 YFSETQ. V gave up 0 bases and J gave up 4 bases, with 14 bases separating them. The CDR3 has 15 residues. The CDR3 loop reads CASSLAVGETYEQYF. The CDR3 DNA is TGCGCCAGCAGCTTGGCCGTCGGGGAAACTTACGAGCAGTACTTC.

The chain is built from TRBV29-1 and TRBJ2-5; D ambiguous. V lost 4 bases, J lost 5 bases, and 11 bases lay in between. The CDR3 has 12 amino acids. Germline V CDR1 and CDR2: SQVTM, ANQGSEA. The CDR3 DNA reads TGCAGCGTTGTTGGTCCGAGGGAGACCCAGTACTTC. It encodes CSVVGPRETQYF. Looking up the rest from reference TRBV29-1 and TRBJ2-5 gives the full variable domain: SAVISQKPSRDICQRGTSLTIQCQVDSQVTMMFWYRQQPGQSLTLIATANQGSEATYESGFVIDKFPISRPNLTFSTLTVSNMSPEDSSIYLCSVVGPRETQYFGPGTRLLVL.

The chain uses TRBV18 and TRBJ2-1, with 7 bases that match TRBD1. Per the germline V gene, CDR1 is KGHSH and CDR2 is LQKENI. This CDR3 contains 15 residues. The junction had 10 bases not matched to a gene; V was cut back by 3 bases and J by 8 bases. The CDR3 nucleotides read TGTGCCAGCTCACCGTCTATGGGACAGCAGGATGAGCAGTTCTTC. It codes for CASSPSMGQQDEQFF.

This sequence joins TRBV7-9 and TRBJ1-1; 8 bases map to TRBD1. In germline, CDR1 is SEHNR, CDR2 FQNEAQ (reference sequence). This CDR3 comprises 13 residues. Unmatched junction bases numbered 5, after V lost 5 bases and J lost 6 bases. The CDR3 sequence is CASSLDRASEAFF. The CDR3, as DNA: TGTGCCAGCAGCCTGGACAGGGCCTCTGAAGCTTTCTTT.